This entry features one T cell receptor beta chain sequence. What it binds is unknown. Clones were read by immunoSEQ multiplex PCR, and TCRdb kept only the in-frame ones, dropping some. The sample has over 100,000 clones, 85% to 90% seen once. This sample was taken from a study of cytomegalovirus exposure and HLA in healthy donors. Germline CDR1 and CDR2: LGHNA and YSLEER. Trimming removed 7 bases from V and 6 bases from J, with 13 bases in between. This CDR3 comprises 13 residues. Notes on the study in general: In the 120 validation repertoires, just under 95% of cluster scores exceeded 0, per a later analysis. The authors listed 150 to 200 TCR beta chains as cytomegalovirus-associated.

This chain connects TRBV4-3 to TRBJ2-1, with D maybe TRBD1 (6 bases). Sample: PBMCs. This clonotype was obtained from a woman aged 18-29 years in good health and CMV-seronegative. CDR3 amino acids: CASTGTLSNEQFF. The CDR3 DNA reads TGCGCCAGCACGGGGACACTTTCCAATGAGCAGTTCTTC.